This T cell receptor (beta chain) was sequenced for a study of cytomegalovirus exposure and HLA in healthy donors (TCRdb year 2017). Regarding the research as a whole: In an earlier analysis of approximately 640 of the donors, 250 to 300 Gb of sequence data and roughly 100 million unique TCR beta sequences from about 190 million T cells were reported. Approximately 300 gigabases of sequencing data and around 80 million unique TCR sequences made up an early release that covered 500 to 650 HLA-typed donors. Among the roughly 400 genotyped donors, approximately 82% belonged to the genetic ancestry cluster associated with self-reported Caucasian donors. The study was designed to test whether signatures of past pathogen exposure could be identified by cataloging public T cell receptors. The study used immunosequencing to profile the T cell repertoires of 666 subjects and linked those repertoires to cytomegalovirus serostatus. In addition to the first cohort of 650 to 750 subjects, a separate validation cohort of over 90 different subjects was used. High-throughput TCR immunosequencing, statistical association of individual TCRs with disease status, and machine learning were combined to predict cytomegalovirus infection status. To study patterns of TCR occurrence, a later analysis re-analyzed previously published TCR beta repertoires from 666 donors and added high-resolution HLA genotyping. In the later analysis, no new phenotypic data were used to find candidate immune exposures; instead, reliance was placed on TCR beta sequences and their occurrence across donors. To decide whether each TCR beta V gene segment behaved as functional or pseudogenic, an earlier analysis of some 600 of the donors relied on high-throughput TCR beta sequencing. Donor age, sex, ethnicity and CMV serostatus were compiled alongside the repertoire data. Genome-wide SNP genotypes for about 55% of the roughly 670 donors were used in a later genetic analysis, which treated that subset as a discovery cohort. Every discovery cohort repertoire had been produced on one sequencing platform. Class I and class II HLA loci were covered by the typing at four-digit resolution. The number of donors typed differed by locus, with roughly 629-640 for A, B, C, DRB1 and DQB1, around 500 for DQA1, about 610 for DPA1, and some 440 for DPB1. Because of strong linkage in the cohort, a few DR-DQ haplotypes were treated as single units for association and clustering. Across around 400 genotyped donors of the cohort, an average of roughly 230,000 unique TCR beta nucleotide sequences per donor were sequenced, and roughly a sixth of those sequences were non-productive.

The cohort was made up of about 610 healthy bone marrow donors. All cohort members were sampled while nominally healthy, although unrecorded immune exposures were likely present. The donor tested CMV seropositive and was one of the 289 seropositive cohort members. A peripheral blood sample was provided by each donor, and peripheral blood mononuclear cells were used for TCR beta sequencing. The Qiagen DNeasy Blood Extraction Kit was used to extract genomic DNA from the blood cell samples. Libraries were prepared through the immunoSEQ multiplex PCR assay. For the multiplex PCR, a mixture combining 60 forward primers for TCR Vbeta segments and 13 reverse primers for TCR Jbeta segments was used. Amplification of the CDR3 region of rearranged TCR beta genes was performed with a multiplex PCR assay on genomic DNA. Amplified TCR beta libraries were sequenced as 87-base-pair reads on the Illumina HiSeq System. Processing in the source paper ran as follows. A later analysis tallied 75 million to 85 million unique TCR beta chains across the 700 or so repertoires, and approximately 11 million of those chains were shared by two or more donors. Raw reads were error-corrected and collapsed into unique sequences with a nearest-neighbor algorithm that merged closely related sequences to remove PCR and sequencing errors. CDR3 sequences were aligned to IMGT reference sequences to assign V, D and J gene segments. For a sequence to be retained, a match of at least six nucleotides to both a V gene segment and a J gene segment was required. A rearrangement was called productive if the CDR3 had no stop codons and remained in frame with V and J, and every other rearrangement was called non-productive. CDR3 was defined according to IMGT convention as the region running from the second conserved V-encoded cysteine to the conserved J-encoded phenylalanine. The earlier analysis of fewer than 750 of the donors excluded sequences that lacked an unambiguous match to a single V gene segment. An earlier analysis of almost 600 of the donors classified V segments as functional when productive rearrangements were above 56.7% and as segregating when the standard deviation between donors was above 5%. A statistical classification framework was developed to diagnose cytomegalovirus status using the catalog of TCR beta chain sequences. V and J gene assignment, in a later analysis, came from comparing TCR nucleotide sequences with IMGT/GENE-DB human TR gene sequences. A later analysis assigned CDR3 sequences and most-parsimonious VDJ recombination scenarios with the TCRdist pipeline. In a later analysis, every TCR beta chain was defined by the combination of its CDR3 amino acid sequence and its V-gene family, and reads without a unique V-gene family were dropped. In a later analysis, 500 to 650 highly shared, low-generation-probability nucleotide sequences were removed to address suspected cross-contamination and a sequencing artifact. In a later analysis, a clonal expansion index was calculated for each public chain from normalized within-repertoire ranks of inferred template counts. A later analysis computed generation probabilities with a VDJ recombination model fitted to out-of-frame rearrangements, and checked the results against IGoR. Hypergeometric tests were used in a later analysis to score TCR-TCR, TCR-HLA and TCR-CMV co-occurrence, with a repertoire-size bias correction applied to the TCR pairs. To estimate false discovery rates, a later analysis permuted the HLA or CMV assignments 20 times. In a later analysis, co-occurring TCRs were grouped using DBSCAN, and TCRdist sequence similarity was added for clustering within HLA-allele-positive subsets. Co-occurrence clustering excluded repertoires with fewer than 30,000 or more than 120,000 public chains, plus five with anomalous nucleotide sharing. TCRdb took this table from immuneACCESS and kept in-frame rearrangements with V and J called. Such tables lack part of the clones; where checked against another copy, unresolved V genes explain under half of the gap, and the rest is unexplained. V and J calls and clone size follow that table, whereas D and trimming were derived from the DNA. The sample data list 120,000 to 150,000 clones, and around 80% of these were observed just once. The ten top clones hold over 6.5% of the sample.

About this clone: Its antigen remains undetermined. Base qualities are not recorded, but no much larger clone differs from it by a single base.

Summary of the overall study and its limitations: Cytomegalovirus status was reported to be diagnosed by the classifier with high specificity and sensitivity in both the original and validation cohorts. In a later analysis, TCR association rates were found to vary across HLA loci, with the most associated TCRs seen for DRB1 alleles and the fewest for HLA-C alleles. This cohort had only TCR beta chains sequenced, and the lack of alpha or paired-chain data limited which features could be detected. Correlated functional status among segregating V segments might reflect linkage disequilibrium, but an unknown experimental factor could not be ruled out. The 87-base-pair reads could not distinguish some IMGT-functional V segments, including TRBV6-2 and TRBV6-3, so those segments were excluded. Across donors, most TCR sequences were observed very rarely, whereas some public TCRs were present in many individuals. A cluster of highly shared sequence variants was judged likely to represent a technical artifact of the sequencing pipeline. In vitro tests confirmed that a few of the cytomegalovirus-associated TCR beta chains recognize cytomegalovirus antigens. When HLA alleles, especially DR and DQ, strongly co-occurred, TCR associations were difficult to assign to individual alleles. A later analysis reported that several top co-occurrence clusters appeared linked to parvovirus B19, influenza, CMV and Epstein-Barr virus. CMV serostatus was the only immune exposure information available for the cohort. Because HLA typing was unavailable for some donors at each locus, only the typed subset was used in association tests. In the study, approximately 150 TCR beta chains were listed as associated with cytomegalovirus. Sequencing depth was assumed to be roughly uniform across donors in the presence/absence analyses, though that assumption may not hold. V-gene and J-gene trimming of TCR beta chains was associated with a missense DCLRE1C variant in a later genetic analysis, and the association was replicated in an independent cohort. According to a later genetic analysis, donors in an Asian-associated ancestry cluster had fewer N-insertions in productive TCRs than the approximately 700-donor mean. According to the authors, the approach could potentially be generalized to other disease states and immunological phenotypes. In a later analysis, HLA-associated TCR beta chains showed more clonal expansion and lower generation probabilities than non-associated chains that were equally common. An earlier analysis of approximately 530 of the donors showed that most TCR beta V segments appeared in productive rearrangements either about 87% or about 30% of the time, which broadly matched IMGT annotations. At a false discovery rate of 0.05, a later analysis linked under 20,000 TCR beta sequences to specific HLA alleles. A later analysis found that most CMV-associated TCR beta chains appeared HLA-restricted, with HLA associations seemingly driven largely by CMV exposure. Because counts were too low, around 17 rarely observed V segments, including chromosome 9 orphons, were left out of the earlier analysis of 500 to 750 of the donors. A further reported finding was that TCR beta sequences accurately predicted the HLA-A and HLA-B alleles for most subjects in the first cohort.

Sequences LNHDA (CDR1) and SQIVND (CDR2) are obtained from the germline V gene (reference sequence). V trim: 4 bases; J trim: 7 bases; unmatched bases: 9. There are 14 amino acids in the CDR3, from cysteine to phenylalanine inclusive. The kept DNA is CDR3 alone, 42 bases in frame from the first base. This TCR came from a man aged 40-49 years in good health and CMV-seropositive. The sequenced material came from PBMCs. Rearrangement joined TRBV19 to TRBJ2-7, with 8 bases aligning to TRBD1. The nucleotides are TGTGCCAGTAGTACCGGGACAGGCGAGGAAGAGCAGTACTTC. It encodes CASSTGTGEEEQYF.